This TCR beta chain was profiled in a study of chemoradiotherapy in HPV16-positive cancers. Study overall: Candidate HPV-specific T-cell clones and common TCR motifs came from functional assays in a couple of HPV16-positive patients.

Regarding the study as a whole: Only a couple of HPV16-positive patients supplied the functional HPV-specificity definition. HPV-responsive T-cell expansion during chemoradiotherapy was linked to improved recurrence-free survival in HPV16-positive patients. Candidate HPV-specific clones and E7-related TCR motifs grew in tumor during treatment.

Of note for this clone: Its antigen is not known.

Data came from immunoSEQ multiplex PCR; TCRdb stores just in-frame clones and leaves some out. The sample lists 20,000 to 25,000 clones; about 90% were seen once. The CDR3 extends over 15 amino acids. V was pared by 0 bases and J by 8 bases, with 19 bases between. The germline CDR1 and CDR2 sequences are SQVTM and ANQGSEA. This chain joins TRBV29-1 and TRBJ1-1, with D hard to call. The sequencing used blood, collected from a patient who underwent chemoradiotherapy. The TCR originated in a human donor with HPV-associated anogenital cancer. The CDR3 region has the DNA TGCAGCGTTGAAGATCTTAGCAGACGAACTAACGAAGCTTTCTTT. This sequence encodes CSVEDLSRRTNEAFF.